The entry below gives a single T cell receptor beta chain sequence along with its context. CDR3 length: 16 amino acids. TCRdb re-analyzed the 5' RACE reads; it lists each CDR3 protein once, without DNA. The sample data list a few hundred thousand distinct CDR3 sequences. The data originate from a study of monozygotic twins with inflammatory bowel disease. The chain has TRBV7-5 and TRBJ2-7; TCRdb reports TRBD1, a call that lacks DNA to check it against. TRBV7-5 is labeled a pseudogene. The sequence was obtained from a human donor with ulcerative colitis or Crohn's disease, or a healthy co-twin of an affected twin (not recorded which). Sequenced input: blood. The CDR3: CISVPEAWTGPHEQYF.